This TCR beta chain was identified during a study of OX40 agonist ivuxolimab in advanced cancers. Study summary: Those treated in dose escalation had hepatocellular carcinoma, melanoma, renal cell cancer or head and neck cancer. Three partial responders included one hepatocellular carcinoma patient and two cutaneous melanoma patients.

The junction had 5 bases not matched to a gene; V was cut back by 0 bases and J by 4 bases. Germline CDR1 reads SGHRS; CDR2 reads YFSETQ. The CDR3 extends over 16 amino acids. The repertoire was sequenced with immunoSEQ multiplex PCR; TCRdb's copy has only in-frame clones and lacks some. The repertoire includes around 50,000 clones, 79% of them detected once, and under 2% sits in the top ten. This sequence was found in an adult with an advanced solid tumor such as melanoma, head and neck, liver or kidney cancer. Material: CD4+ or CD8+ T cells sorted from blood, obtained in a trial of the OX40 agonist ivuxolimab. This chain uses TRBV5-1 with TRBJ2-1; TRBD2 matches at 9 bases. The CDR3 region is CASSLETAGGYNEQFF. CDR3 nucleotides: TGCGCCAGCAGCTTGGAGACAGCGGGAGGTTACAATGAGCAGTTCTTC.